This record looks at one TCR beta chain sequence and its context. Deletions cut 0 bases from V and 6 bases from J, with 12 bases between. Germline lookup yields CDR1 SGHKS and CDR2 YYEKEE (reference sequence). The CDR3 is 14 amino acids. These data originate in a study of blood T cell repertoires in COVID-19. Sequencing was performed with immunoSEQ multiplex PCR; in TCRdb, only in-frame clones are kept and a portion is missing. The sample lists roughly 400,000 clones; 90% were seen once. Those who participated ranged in age from about 18 to 89 years and resided in 20 to 30 US areas. In assigning cohorts, the study relied on participant-reported clinical history. Resolution of symptoms, clearance, or two negative PCRs was present in recovered Cohort 3 donors.

This clonotype originated in a man aged 18 to 29 who had recovered from COVID-19. The chain joins TRBV5-5 to TRBJ1-1; D unclear. Specimen: PBMCs or T cells enriched from blood (not recorded which). Written as DNA, the CDR3 is TGTGCCAGCAGCTTGGGGGTACCGGGTGCTGAAGCTTTCTTT. Translation gives CASSLGVPGAEAFF.